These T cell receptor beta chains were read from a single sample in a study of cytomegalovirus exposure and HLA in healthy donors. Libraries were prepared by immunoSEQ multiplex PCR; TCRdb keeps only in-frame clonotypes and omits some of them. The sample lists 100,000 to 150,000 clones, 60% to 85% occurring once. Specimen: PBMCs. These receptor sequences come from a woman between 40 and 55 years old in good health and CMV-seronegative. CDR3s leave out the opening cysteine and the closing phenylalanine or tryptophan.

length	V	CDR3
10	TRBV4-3	ASSQDGAEQF
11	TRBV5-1	ASSSTGNTEAF
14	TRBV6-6	ASRRSTSGSSYEQY
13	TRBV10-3	AISESRWDFGGYT
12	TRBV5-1	ASSIRGTTGELF
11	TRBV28	ASSLHMNTEAF
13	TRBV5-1	ASSLVSSGNNEQF
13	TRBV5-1	ASSWERGAGGELF
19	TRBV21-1	ASSKVEPTSGTNCCGQPQH
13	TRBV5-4	ASSPGLLITDTQY
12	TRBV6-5	ASKTGLGSTEAF
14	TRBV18	ASSSNGLAGYNEQF
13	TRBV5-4	ASSVQGLGNQPQH
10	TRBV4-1	ASSLAGGRRY
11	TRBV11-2	ASSLGQTYEQY
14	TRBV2	ASNPGGTNFPNEQF
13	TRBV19	ASSAPGTGHYEQY
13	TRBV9	ASSVASGYYNEQF
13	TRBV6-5	ASRVSGTGAYEQY
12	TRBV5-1	ASRSRGRSYEQY
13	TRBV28	ASSALGLADYEQY
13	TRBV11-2	ASSPGTGAHRVKY
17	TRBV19	ASSIDGLAGGFSYNEQF
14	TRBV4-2	ASSQGYNPGQGMAF
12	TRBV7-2	ASSFVAEYNEQF
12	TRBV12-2	ASRLPPGPETQY
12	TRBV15	ATSRDLLAFVQY
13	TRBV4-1	ASSQALLAGYEQY
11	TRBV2	ASSDEAGDTQY
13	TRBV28	ASSPTSGGYNEQF
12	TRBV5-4	ASSLGQVNSPLH
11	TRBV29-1	SVVQDGNQPQH
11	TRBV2	ASTLDLGNEQF
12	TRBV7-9	ASSRAGEGEKLF
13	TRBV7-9	ASSSGLVSNQPQH
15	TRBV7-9	ASSLRPRTSGTDTQY
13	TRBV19	ASSIREGSNQPQH
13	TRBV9	ASSAGLGDNNEQF